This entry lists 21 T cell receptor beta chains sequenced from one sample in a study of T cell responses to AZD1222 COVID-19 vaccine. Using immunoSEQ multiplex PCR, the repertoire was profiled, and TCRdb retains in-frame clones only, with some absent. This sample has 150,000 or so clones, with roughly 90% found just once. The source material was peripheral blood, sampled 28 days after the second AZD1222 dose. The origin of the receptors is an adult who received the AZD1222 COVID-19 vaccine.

DNA for the CDR3: TGTGCCAGCAGCTTAAGTGGCGGGGATGGTCAGCCCCAGCATTTT. It translates to CASSLSGGDGQPQHF. V is TRBV7-8 and J is TRBJ1-5; no firm D call. V lost 2 bases and J 6 bases, leaving 14 bases between the germline ends. The germline V gene encodes CDR1 SGHVS and CDR2 FQNEAQ. CDR3 length equals 15 residues.

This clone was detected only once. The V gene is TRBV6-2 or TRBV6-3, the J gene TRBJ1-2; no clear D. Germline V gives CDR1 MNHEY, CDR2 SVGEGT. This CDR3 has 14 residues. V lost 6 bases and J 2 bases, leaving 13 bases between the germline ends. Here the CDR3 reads CASSRPLQNYGYTF. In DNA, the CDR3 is TGTGCCAGCAGCCGGCCTTTACAGAACTATGGCTACACCTTC.

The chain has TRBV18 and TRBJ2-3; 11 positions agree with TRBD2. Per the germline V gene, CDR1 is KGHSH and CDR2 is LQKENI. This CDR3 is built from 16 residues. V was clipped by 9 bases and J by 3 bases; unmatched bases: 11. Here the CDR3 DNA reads TGTGCCAGTCGATTCTCTAGCGGGAGGTCTACAGATACGCAGTATTTT. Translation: CASRFSSGRSTDTQYF.

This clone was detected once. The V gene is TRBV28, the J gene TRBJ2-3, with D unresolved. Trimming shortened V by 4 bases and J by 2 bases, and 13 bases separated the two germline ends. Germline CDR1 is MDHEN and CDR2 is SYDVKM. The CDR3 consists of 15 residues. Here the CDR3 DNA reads TGTGCCAGCAGTTCAGCGCGCGCGGACACAGATACGCAGTATTTT. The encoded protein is CASSSARADTDTQYF. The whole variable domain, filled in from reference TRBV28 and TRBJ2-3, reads DVKVTQSSRYLVKRTGEKVFLECVQDMDHENMFWYRQDPGLGLRLIYFSYDVKMKEKGDIPEGYSVSREKKERFSLILESASTNQTSMYLCASSSARADTDTQYFGPGTRLTVL.

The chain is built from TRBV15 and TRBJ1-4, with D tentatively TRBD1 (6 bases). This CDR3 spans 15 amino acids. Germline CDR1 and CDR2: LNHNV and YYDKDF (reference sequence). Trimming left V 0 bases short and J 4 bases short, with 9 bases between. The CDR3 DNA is TGTGCCACCAGCAGAGATGTGGACAGTAATGAAAAACTGTTTTTT. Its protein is CATSRDVDSNEKLFF.

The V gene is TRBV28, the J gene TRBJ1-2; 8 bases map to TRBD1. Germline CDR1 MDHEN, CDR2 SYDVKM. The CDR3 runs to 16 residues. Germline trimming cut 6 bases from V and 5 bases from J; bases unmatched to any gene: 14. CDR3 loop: CASRTVSGGIRYGYTF. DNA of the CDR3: TGTGCCAGCAGGACCGTGTCAGGGGGCATACGGTATGGCTACACCTTC.

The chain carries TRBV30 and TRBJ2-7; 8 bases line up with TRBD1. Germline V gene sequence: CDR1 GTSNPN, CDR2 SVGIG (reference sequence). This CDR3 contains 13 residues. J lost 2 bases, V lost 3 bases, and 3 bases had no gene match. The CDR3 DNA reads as TGTGCCTGGAGAGCAGGGGGCCCCTACGAGCAGTACTTC. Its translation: CAWRAGGPYEQYF. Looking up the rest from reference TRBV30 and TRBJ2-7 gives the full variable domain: SQTIHQWPATLVQPVGSPLSLECTVEGTSNPNLYWYRQAAGRGLQLLFYSVGIGQISSEVPQNLSASRPQDRQFILSSKKLLLSDSGFYLCAWRAGGPYEQYFGPGTRLTVT.

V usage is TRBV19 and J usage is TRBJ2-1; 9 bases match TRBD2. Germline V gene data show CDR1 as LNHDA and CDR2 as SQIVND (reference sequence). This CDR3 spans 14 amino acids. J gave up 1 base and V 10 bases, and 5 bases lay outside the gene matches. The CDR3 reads CATGTSLSYNEQFF. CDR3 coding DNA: TGTGCCACCGGGACTAGCCTTTCCTACAATGAGCAGTTCTTC.

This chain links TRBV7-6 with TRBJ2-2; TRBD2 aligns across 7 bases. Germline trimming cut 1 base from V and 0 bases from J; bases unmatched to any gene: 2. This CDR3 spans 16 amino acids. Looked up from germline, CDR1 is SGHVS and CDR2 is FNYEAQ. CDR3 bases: TGTGCCAGCAGCTTAGGGCTAGCGGCGAACACCGGGGAGCTGTTTTTT. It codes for CASSLGLAANTGELFF.

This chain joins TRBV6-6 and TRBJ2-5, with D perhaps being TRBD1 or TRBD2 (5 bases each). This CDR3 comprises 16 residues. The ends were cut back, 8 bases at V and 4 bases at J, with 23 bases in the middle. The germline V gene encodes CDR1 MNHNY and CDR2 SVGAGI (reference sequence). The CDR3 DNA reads TGTGCCAGCCAGCAGTTAGGGGTCTCGAGCGGAGAGACCCAGTACTTC. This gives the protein CASQQLGVSSGETQYF.

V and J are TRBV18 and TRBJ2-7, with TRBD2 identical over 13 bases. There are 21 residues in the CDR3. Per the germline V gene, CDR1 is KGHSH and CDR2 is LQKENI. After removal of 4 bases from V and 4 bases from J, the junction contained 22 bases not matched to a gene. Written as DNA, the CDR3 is TGTGCCAGCTCACTATTGACGGCTACCTCGGGACTAGCGGGACGGGGATACGAGCAGTACTTC. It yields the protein CASSLLTATSGLAGRGYEQYF.

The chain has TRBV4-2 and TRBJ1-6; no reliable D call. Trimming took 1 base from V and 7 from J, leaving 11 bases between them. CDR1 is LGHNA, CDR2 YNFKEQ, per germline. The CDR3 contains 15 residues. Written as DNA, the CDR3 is TGTGCCAGCAGCCAAGTTATGTGGTTGAATTCACCCCTCCACTTT. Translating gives CASSQVMWLNSPLHF.

The CDR3 reads CAWSVSNYGYTF. In nucleotides, the CDR3 is TGTGCCTGGAGTGTAAGCAACTATGGCTACACCTTC. The V and J genes are TRBV30 and TRBJ1-2; the D is unclear. The CDR3 has 12 amino acids. V lost 0 bases, J lost 2 bases, and 4 bases lay in between. CDR1 GTSNPN and CDR2 SVGIG come from the germline V gene (reference sequence). Together with reference TRBV30 and TRBJ1-2, the CDR3 gives the full variable domain: SQTIHQWPATLVQPVGSPLSLECTVEGTSNPNLYWYRQAAGRGLQLLFYSVGIGQISSEVPQNLSASRPQDRQFILSSKKLLLSDSGFYLCAWSVSNYGYTFGSGTRLTVV.

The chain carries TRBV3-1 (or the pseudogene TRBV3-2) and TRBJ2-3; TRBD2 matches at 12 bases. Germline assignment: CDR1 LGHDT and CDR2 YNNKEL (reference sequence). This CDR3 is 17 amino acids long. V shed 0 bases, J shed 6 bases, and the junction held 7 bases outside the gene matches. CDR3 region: CASSQESLAGGADTQYF. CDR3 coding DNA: TGTGCCAGCAGCCAAGAGTCCCTAGCGGGAGGGGCGGATACGCAGTATTTT.

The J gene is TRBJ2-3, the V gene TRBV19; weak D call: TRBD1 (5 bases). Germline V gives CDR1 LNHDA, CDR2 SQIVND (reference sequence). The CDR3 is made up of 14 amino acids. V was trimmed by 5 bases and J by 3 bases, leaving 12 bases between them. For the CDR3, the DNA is TGTGCCAGTAGTGAAAGGGGTCGGACAGATACGCAGTATTTT. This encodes CASSERGRTDTQYF.

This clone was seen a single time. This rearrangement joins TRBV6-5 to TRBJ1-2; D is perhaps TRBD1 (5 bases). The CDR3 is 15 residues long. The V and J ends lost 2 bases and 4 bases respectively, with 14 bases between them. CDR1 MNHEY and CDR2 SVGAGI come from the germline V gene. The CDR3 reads CASSYPQQDGYGYTF. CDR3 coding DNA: TGTGCCAGCAGTTACCCACAACAGGACGGCTATGGCTACACCTTC.

CDR3 in DNA: TGTGCCAGCAGTGAATCTCAGGGGAAGACTGAAGCTTTCTTT. Its protein product is CASSESQGKTEAFF. V gene TRBV25-1 combines with J gene TRBJ1-1, with D perhaps matching TRBD1 (6 bases). Per the germline V gene, CDR1 is MGHDK and CDR2 is SYGVNS. CDR3 length: 14 amino acids. With 1 base removed from V and 5 bases from J, the gap between germline ends came to 11 bases.

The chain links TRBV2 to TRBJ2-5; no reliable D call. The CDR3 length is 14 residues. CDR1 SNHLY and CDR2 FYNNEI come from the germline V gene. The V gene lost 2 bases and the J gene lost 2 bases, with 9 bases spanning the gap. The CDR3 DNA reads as TGTGCCAGCAGTGAACATGGGGTACAAGAGACCCAGTACTTC. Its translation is CASSEHGVQETQYF. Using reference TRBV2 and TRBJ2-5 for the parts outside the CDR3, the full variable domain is EPEVTQTPSHQVTQMGQEVILRCVPISNHLYFYWYRQILGQKVEFLVSFYNNEISEKSEIFDDQFSVERPDGSNFTLKIRSTKLEDSAMYFCASSEHGVQETQYFGPGTRLLVL.

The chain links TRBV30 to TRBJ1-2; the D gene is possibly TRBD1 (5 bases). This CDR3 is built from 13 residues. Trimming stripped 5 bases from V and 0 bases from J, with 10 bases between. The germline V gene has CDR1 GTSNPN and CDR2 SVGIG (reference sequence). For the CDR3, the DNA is TGTGCCTGGGGGGCCCATGCTAACTATGGCTACACCTTC. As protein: CAWGAHANYGYTF.

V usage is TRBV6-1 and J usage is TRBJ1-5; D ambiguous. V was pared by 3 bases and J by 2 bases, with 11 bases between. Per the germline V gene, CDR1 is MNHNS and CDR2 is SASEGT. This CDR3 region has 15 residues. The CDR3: CASSEDRGGNQPQHF. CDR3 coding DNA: TGTGCCAGCAGTGAGGACCGAGGAGGCAATCAGCCCCAGCATTTT.

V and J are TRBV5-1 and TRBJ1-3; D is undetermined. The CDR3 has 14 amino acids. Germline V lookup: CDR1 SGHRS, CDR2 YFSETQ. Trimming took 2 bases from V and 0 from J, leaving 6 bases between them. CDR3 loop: CASSFGSSGNTIYF. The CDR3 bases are TGCGCCAGCAGCTTCGGCAGCTCTGGAAACACCATATATTTT. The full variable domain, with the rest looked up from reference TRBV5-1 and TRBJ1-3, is KAGVTQTPRYLIKTRGQQVTLSCSPISGHRSVSWYQQTPGQGLQFLFEYFSETQRNKGNFPGRFSGRQFSNSRSEMNVSTLELGDSALYLCASSFGSSGNTIYFGEGSWLTVV.